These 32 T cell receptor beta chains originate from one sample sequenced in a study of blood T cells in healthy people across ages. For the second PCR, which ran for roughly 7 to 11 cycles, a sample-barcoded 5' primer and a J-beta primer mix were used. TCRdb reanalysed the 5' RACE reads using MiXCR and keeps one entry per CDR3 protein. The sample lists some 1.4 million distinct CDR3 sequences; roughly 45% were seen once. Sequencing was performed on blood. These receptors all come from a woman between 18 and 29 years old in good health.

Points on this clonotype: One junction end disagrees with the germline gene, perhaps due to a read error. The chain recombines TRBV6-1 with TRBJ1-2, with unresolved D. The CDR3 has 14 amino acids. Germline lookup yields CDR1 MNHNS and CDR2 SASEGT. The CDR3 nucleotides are TGTGCCAGCTGTGAGATTTGGGAGAGCTATGGCTACACCTTC. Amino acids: CASCEIWESYGYTF.

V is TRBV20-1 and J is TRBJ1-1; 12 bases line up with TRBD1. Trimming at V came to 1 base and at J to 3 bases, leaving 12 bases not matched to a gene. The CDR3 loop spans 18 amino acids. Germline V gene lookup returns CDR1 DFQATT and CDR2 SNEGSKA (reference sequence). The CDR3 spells CSARAPPGTGGIHTEAFF. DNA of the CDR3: TGCAGTGCTAGAGCCCCCCCCGGGACAGGGGGCATACACACTGAAGCTTTCTTT.

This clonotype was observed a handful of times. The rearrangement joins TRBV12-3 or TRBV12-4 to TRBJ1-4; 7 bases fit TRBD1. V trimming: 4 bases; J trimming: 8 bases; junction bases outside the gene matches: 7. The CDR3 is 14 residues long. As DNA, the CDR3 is TGTGCCAGCAGTTGGGCTGGAGGGGGCGAAAAACTGTTTTTT. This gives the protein CASSWAGGGEKLFF.

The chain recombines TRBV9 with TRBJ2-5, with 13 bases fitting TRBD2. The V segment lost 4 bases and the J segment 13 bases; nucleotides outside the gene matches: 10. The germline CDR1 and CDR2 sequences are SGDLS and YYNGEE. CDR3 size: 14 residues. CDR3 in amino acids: CASSPEGTSGARYF. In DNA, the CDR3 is TGTGCCAGCAGCCCCGAGGGGACTAGCGGGGCAAGGTACTTC.

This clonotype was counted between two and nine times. The CDR3 spells CASGLVGVDGYTF. CDR3 bases: TGTGCTAGTGGTTTGGTGGGGGTTGATGGCTACACCTTC. V is TRBV12-5 and J is TRBJ1-2, with D possibly matching TRBD1 (5 bases). Germline CDR1 and CDR2: LGHNT and FRNRAP. The CDR3 is made up of 13 amino acids. V was shortened by 0 bases and J by 6 bases, with 8 bases between the two germline ends.

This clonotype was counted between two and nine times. The CDR3 reads CSAQDSPGYEQYF. The CDR3 coding sequence is TGCAGTGCCCAAGACTCCCCGGGCTACGAGCAGTACTTC. The V and J genes are TRBV20-1 and TRBJ2-7; D call uncertain. The CDR3 is made up of 13 amino acids. Trimming took off 6 bases at V and 3 bases at J, with 15 bases between the two ends. CDR1 DFQATT and CDR2 SNEGSKA come from the germline V gene (reference sequence).

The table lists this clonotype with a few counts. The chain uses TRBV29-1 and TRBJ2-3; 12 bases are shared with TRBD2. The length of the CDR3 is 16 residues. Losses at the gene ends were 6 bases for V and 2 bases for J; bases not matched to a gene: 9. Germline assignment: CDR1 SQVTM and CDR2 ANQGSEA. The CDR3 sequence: CSVLGGLAGFTDTQYF. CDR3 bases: TGCAGCGTGCTTGGGGGACTAGCGGGCTTCACAGATACGCAGTATTTT.

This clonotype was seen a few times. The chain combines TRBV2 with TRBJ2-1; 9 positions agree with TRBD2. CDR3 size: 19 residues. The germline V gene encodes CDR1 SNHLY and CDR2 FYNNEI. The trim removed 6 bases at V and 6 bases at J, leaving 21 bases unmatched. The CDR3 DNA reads TGTGCCAGCAGCGGGGGGGGAGTAGGCGGGAGGGTCTCTGCCAATGAGCAGTTCTTC. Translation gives CASSGGGVGGRVSANEQFF.

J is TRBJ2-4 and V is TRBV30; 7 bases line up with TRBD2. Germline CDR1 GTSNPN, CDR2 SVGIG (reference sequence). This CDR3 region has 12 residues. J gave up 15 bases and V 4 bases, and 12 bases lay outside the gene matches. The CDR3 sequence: CAWTRGSYERYF. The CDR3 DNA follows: TGTGCCTGGACGCGGGGGTCCTACGAGCGGTACTTC.

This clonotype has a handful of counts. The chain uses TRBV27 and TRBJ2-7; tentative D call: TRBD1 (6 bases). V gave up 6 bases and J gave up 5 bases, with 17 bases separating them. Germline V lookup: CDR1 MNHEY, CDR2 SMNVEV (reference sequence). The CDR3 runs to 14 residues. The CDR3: CASRGRRGDNEQYF. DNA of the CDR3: TGTGCCAGCAGAGGCCGCAGGGGAGACAACGAGCAGTACTTC.

The CDR3 reads CSAPGQGVQNEQFF. CDR3 coding DNA: TGCAGTGCTCCGGGACAGGGGGTACAAAATGAGCAGTTCTTC. The chain is built from TRBV20-1 and TRBJ2-1; 11 positions agree with TRBD1. J gave up 7 bases and V 5 bases, and 7 bases lay outside the gene matches. Germline V gives CDR1 DFQATT, CDR2 SNEGSKA (reference sequence). This CDR3 contains 14 residues.

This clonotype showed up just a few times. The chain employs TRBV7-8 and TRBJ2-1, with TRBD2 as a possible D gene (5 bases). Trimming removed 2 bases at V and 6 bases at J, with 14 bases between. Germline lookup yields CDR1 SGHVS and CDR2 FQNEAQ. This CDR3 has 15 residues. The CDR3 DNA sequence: TGTGCCAGCAGCTTAAAGCGGTTTCTTCTCAATGAGCAGTTCTTC. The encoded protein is CASSLKRFLLNEQFF.

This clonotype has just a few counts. CDR3 residues: CASSPHALTKETQYF. The CDR3, as DNA: TGTGCCAGCAGCCCGCACGCCCTGACCAAAGAGACCCAGTACTTC. The genes are TRBV3-1 and TRBJ2-5; D uncertain. The CDR3 sequence is 15 residues long. Looked up from germline, CDR1 is LGHDT and CDR2 is YNNKEL (reference sequence). The germline V and J ends were trimmed by 4 bases and 3 bases, with 15 bases remaining between them.

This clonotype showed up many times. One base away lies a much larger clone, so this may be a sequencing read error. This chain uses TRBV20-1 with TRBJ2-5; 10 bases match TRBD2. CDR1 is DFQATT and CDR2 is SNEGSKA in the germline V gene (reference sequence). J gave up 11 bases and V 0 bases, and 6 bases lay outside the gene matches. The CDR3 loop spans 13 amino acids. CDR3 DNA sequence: TGCAGTGCTAGAGATTTACTAGCGGGACAGCAGTACTTC. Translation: CSARDLLAGQQYF.

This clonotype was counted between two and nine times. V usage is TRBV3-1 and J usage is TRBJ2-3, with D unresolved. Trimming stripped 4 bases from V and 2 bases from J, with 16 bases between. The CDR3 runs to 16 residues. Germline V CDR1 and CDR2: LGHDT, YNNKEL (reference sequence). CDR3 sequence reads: CASSRRSHYPTDTQYF. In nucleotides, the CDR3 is TGTGCCAGCAGCCGGCGAAGCCATTATCCCACAGATACGCAGTATTTT.

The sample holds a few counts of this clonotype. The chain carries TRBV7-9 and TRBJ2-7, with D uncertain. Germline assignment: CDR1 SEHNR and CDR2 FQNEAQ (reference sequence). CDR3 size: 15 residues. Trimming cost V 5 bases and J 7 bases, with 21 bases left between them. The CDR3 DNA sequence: TGTGCCAGCAGCCCGTCCGAGAAGGGCTACAATGAGCAGTACTTC. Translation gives CASSPSEKGYNEQYF.

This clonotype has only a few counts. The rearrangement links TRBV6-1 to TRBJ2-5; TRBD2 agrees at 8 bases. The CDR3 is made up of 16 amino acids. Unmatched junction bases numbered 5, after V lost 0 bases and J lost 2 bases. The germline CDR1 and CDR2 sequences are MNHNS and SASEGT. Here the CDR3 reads CASSEAPRGAQETQYF. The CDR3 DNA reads TGTGCCAGCAGTGAAGCGCCGCGGGGGGCTCAAGAGACCCAGTACTTC.

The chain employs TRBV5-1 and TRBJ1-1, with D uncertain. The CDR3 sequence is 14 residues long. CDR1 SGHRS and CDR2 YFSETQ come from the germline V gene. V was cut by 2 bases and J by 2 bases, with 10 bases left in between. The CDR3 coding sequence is TGCGCCAGCAGCTTCAACCCAGATAACACTGAAGCTTTCTTT. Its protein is CASSFNPDNTEAFF.

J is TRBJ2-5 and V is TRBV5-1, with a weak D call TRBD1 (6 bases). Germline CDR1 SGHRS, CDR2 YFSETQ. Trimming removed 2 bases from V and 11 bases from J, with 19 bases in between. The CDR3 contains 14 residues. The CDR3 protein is CASSFTDRGNEQYF. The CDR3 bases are TGCGCCAGCAGCTTTACGGACAGAGGTAATGAGCAGTACTTC.

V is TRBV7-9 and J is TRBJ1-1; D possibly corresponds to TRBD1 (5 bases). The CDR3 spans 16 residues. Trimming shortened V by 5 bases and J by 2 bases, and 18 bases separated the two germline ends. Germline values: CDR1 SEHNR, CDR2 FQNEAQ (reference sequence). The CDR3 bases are TGTGCCAGCAGCCCGGGGGAGGGGACCTTTAACACTGAAGCTTTCTTT. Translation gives CASSPGEGTFNTEAFF.

CDR3 loop: CASSLVPSGGAPEQFF. The CDR3 coding sequence is TGTGCCAGCAGTCTCGTCCCTAGCGGGGGGGCCCCGGAGCAGTTCTTC. This chain links TRBV6-6 with TRBJ2-1; TRBD2 matches at 12 bases. The CDR3 consists of 16 residues. V was clipped by 5 bases and J by 10 bases; unmatched bases: 12. Germline V gene sequence: CDR1 MNHNY, CDR2 SVGAGI (reference sequence).

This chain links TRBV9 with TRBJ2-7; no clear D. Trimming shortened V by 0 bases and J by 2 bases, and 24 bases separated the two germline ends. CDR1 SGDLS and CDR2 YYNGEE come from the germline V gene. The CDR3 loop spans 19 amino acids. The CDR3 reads CASSVGIEVLPLRAYEQYF. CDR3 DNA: TGTGCCAGCAGCGTAGGTATAGAGGTCCTTCCCCTCCGGGCCTACGAGCAGTACTTC.

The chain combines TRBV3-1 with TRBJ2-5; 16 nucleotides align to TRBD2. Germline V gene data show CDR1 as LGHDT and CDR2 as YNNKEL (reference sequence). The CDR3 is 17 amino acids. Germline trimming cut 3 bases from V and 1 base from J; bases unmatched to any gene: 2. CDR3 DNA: TGTGCCAGCAGCCAGGGGACTAGCGGGGGGGCCCAAGAGACCCAGTACTTC. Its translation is CASSQGTSGGAQETQYF.

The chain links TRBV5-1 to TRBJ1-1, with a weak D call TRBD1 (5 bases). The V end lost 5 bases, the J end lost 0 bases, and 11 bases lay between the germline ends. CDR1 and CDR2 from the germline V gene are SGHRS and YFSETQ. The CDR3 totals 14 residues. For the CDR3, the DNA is TGCGCCAGCAGGCTGGACACTCTGAACACTGAAGCTTTCTTT. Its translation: CASRLDTLNTEAFF.

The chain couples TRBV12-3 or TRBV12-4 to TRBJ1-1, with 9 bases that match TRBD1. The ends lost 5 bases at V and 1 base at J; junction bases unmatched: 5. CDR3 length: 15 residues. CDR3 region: CASSLWTGANTEAFF. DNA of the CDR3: TGTGCCAGCAGTCTTTGGACAGGGGCGAACACTGAAGCTTTCTTT.

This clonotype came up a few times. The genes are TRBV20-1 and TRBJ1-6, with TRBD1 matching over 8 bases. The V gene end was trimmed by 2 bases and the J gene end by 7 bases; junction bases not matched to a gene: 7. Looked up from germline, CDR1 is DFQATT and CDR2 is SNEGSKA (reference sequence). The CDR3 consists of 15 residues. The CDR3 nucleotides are TGCAGTGCTAGAACTGACAGGGGCGCAAATTCACCCCTCCACTTT. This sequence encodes CSARTDRGANSPLHF.

CDR3 loop: CASSLAWGRGASGYTF. CDR3 sequence (DNA): TGCGCCAGCAGCTTGGCCTGGGGTAGAGGGGCCTCTGGCTACACCTTC. The chain has TRBV5-1 and TRBJ1-2; perhaps TRBD1 as D (5 bases). The CDR3 is 16 residues long. Germline CDR1 and CDR2: SGHRS and YFSETQ. V was trimmed by 0 bases and J by 7 bases, leaving 19 bases between them.

CDR3 amino acids: CASSSAAGVLGEQFF. The CDR3, as DNA: TGCGCCAGCAGCTCGGCCGCAGGGGTCCTCGGCGAGCAGTTCTTC. This chain links TRBV5-1 with TRBJ2-1; D is perhaps TRBD1 (6 bases). Per the germline V gene, CDR1 is SGHRS and CDR2 is YFSETQ. The CDR3 contains 15 residues. Trimming took off 3 bases at V and 10 bases at J, with 20 bases between the two ends.

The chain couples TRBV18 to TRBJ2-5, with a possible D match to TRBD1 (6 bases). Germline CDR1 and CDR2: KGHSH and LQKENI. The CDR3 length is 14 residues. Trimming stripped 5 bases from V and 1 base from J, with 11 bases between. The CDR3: CASSDRDTQETQYF. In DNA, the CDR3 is TGTGCCAGCTCAGACCGGGACACCCAAGAGACCCAGTACTTC.

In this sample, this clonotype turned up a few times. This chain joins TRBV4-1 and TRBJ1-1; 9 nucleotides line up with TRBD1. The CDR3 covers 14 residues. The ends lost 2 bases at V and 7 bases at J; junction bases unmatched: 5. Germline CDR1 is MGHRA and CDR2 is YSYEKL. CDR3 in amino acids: CASSQRTGDGEAFF. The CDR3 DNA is TGCGCCAGCAGCCAACGGACAGGGGACGGTGAAGCTTTCTTT.

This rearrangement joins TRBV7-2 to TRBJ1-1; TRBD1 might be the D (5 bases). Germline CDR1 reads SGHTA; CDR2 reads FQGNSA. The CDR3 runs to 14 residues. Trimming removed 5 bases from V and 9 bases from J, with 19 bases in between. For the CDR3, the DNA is TGTGCCAGCAGCGCCGGGTTGTCTGGGACCAAAGCTTTCTTT. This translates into CASSAGLSGTKAFF.

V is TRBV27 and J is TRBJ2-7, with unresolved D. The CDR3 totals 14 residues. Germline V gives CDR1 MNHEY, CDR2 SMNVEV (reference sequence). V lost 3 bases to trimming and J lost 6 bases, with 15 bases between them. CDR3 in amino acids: CASSLQGVGREQYF. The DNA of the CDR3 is TGTGCCAGCAGTTTGCAAGGTGTGGGTCGCGAGCAGTACTTC.